This TCR beta chain is from a study of blood T cell repertoires in COVID-19. Study members were between about 18 and 89 years old and lived in fewer than 30 US regions. Participant reports of clinical history set cohort assignment. Original processing methods: Cell counts per sample came from amplifying reference gene primers. The repertoire was sequenced with immunoSEQ multiplex PCR; TCRdb's copy has only in-frame clones and lacks some. V and J calls and clone size are as listed in that table; D and trimming were resolved from the DNA. The sample includes roughly 250,000 clones, more than 75% seen only once; the top ten take less than 4%. The CDR3 covers 15 residues. Trimming removed 4 bases from V and 4 bases from J; junction bases left unmatched: 6. Germline CDR1 SGHNT, CDR2 YYREEE (reference sequence).

The TCR comes from a woman aged 40-49 years with acute COVID-19. The sample consisted of PBMCs or T cells enriched from blood (not recorded which). This chain connects TRBV5-4 to TRBJ2-1, with 9 bases that match TRBD2. In nucleotides, the CDR3 is TGTGCCAGCAGCCTTCCGGGACTAGCATACAATGAGCAGTTCTTC. It encodes CASSLPGLAYNEQFF.